These 5 T cell receptor beta chains originate from one sample sequenced in a study of CD8 T cells in ankylosing spondylitis. TCRdb called the 5' RACE reads again in MiXCR, with one record for every CDR3 protein. Of approximately 210,000 distinct CDR3 sequences listed, 9.5% to 15% are singletons. The sequenced sample consisted of blood, either unsorted or a sorted T cell fraction (not recorded which). The receptor set was obtained from a male donor with ankylosing spondylitis or in good health (not recorded which).

The chain combines TRBV6-2 or TRBV6-3 with TRBJ2-3; 13 nucleotides agree with TRBD2. The CDR3 extends over 17 amino acids. V dropped 4 bases and J dropped 1; count of bases not matched to a gene: 5. The germline V gene has CDR1 MNHEY and CDR2 SVGEGT. The CDR3 sequence is CASSFRLAGGRTDTQYF. The CDR3 region has the DNA TGTGCCAGCAGTTTCCGACTAGCGGGGGGCCGCACAGATACGCAGTATTTT.

The chain combines TRBV6-5 with TRBJ2-5, with TRBD2 as a possible D gene (5 bases). Trimming stripped 0 bases from V and 4 bases from J, with 9 bases between. CDR1 and CDR2 (germline): MNHEY, SVGAGI. The CDR3 has 14 residues. The CDR3 sequence is CASSYSRVPETQYF. The CDR3 nucleotides are TGTGCCAGCAGTTACTCGAGGGTTCCAGAGACCCAGTACTTC.

This clonotype was counted a few times. The chain links TRBV7-2 to TRBJ2-1; perhaps D is TRBD1 or TRBD2 (6 bases each). Deletions cut 6 bases from V and 5 bases from J, with 17 bases between. CDR1 and CDR2 (germline): SGHTA, FQGNSA. The CDR3 length is 15 residues. The CDR3 loop reads CASRAAGHTNNEQFF. In DNA, the CDR3 is TGTGCCAGCAGGGCCGCGGGACATACAAACAATGAGCAGTTCTTC.

This clonotype showed up many times. The chain recombines TRBV4-1 with TRBJ1-6, with TRBD1 as a possible D gene (6 bases). Germline V gene lookup returns CDR1 MGHRA and CDR2 YSYEKL. Trimming took off 4 bases at V and 10 bases at J, with 14 bases between the two ends. The CDR3 runs 14 residues. The CDR3 region is CASSPLRGDSPLHF. CDR3 DNA: TGCGCCAGCAGCCCTCTTAGGGGGGACTCACCCCTCCACTTT.

This clonotype has a count of ten or more. The chain has TRBV4-1 and TRBJ1-5; possible D gene TRBD1, 5 bases. CDR3 size: 18 residues. The germline V gene encodes CDR1 MGHRA and CDR2 YSYEKL. V lost 0 bases, J lost 7 bases, and 22 bases lay in between. The CDR3 sequence is CASSQDSGLQGGRQPQHF. CDR3 bases: TGCGCCAGCAGCCAAGATTCAGGACTCCAGGGAGGGCGGCAGCCCCAGCATTTT.